This TCR beta chain stems from a study of T cell responses to AZD1222 COVID-19 vaccine. Across the study: Pooled together were second doses at about 4 or about 12 weeks. Findings and caveats of the study: The donor group comprised mostly white British people and more females; the analysis possibly underestimated clonal diversity. Repertoire collection took place solely once the T cell response had peaked. Variant regions that are unmutated are reportedly the target of nearly half of spike-specific TCRs.

Germline assignment: CDR1 SGHNT and CDR2 YYREEE (reference sequence). V trimming: 0 bases; J trimming: 4 bases; junction bases outside the gene matches: 6. The CDR3 runs 16 residues. For this clone: Its antigen remains unknown.

Assay: immunoSEQ multiplex PCR; the TCRdb copy retains only in-frame clones and omits some. The sample contains fewer than 150,000 clones, over 75% of which appear only once. Here the sequenced sample was peripheral blood, taken on day 0 of AZD1222 vaccination. The chain uses TRBV5-4 and TRBJ2-1; 8 bases map to TRBD2. The receptor comes from an adult in good health. The CDR3 nucleotides read TGTGCCAGCAGCTTGGGCACGGGAGGGCCTTACAATGAGCAGTTCTTC. Its translation: CASSLGTGGPYNEQFF.